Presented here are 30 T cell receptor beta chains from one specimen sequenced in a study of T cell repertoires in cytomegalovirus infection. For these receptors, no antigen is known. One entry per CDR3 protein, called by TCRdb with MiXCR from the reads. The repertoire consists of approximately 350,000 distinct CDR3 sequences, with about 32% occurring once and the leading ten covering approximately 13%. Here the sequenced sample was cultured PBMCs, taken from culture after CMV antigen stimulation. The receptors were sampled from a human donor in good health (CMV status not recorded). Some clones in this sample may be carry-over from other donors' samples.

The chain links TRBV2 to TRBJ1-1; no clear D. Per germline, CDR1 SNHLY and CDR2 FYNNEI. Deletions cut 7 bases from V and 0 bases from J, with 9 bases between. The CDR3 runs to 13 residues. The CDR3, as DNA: TGTGCCAGCAAAGAACAAATGAACACTGAAGCTTTCTTT. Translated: CASKEQMNTEAFF.

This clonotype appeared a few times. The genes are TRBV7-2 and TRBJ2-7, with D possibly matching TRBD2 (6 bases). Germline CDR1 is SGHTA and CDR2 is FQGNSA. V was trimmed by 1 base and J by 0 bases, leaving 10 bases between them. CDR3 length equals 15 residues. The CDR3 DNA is TGTGCCAGCAGCTTAGGGTTAGCGGTCTCCTACGAGCAGTACTTC. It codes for CASSLGLAVSYEQYF.

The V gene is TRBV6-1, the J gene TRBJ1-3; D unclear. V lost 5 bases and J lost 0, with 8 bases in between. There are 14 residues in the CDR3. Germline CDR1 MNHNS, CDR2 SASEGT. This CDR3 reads CASSPRDSGNTIYF. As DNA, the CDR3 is TGTGCCAGCAGTCCCCGTGACTCTGGAAACACCATATATTTT.

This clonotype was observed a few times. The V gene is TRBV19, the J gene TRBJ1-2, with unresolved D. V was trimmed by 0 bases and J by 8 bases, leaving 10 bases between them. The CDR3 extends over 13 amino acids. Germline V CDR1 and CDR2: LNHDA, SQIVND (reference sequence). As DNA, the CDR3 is TGTGCCAGTAGTATAGATTTACAGAGGGGCTACACCTTC. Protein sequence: CASSIDLQRGYTF.

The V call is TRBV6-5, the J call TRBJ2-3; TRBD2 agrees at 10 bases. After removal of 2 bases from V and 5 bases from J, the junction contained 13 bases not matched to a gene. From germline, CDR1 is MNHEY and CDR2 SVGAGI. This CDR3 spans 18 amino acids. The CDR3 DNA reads TGTGCCAGCAGTTACCTCAGGAGCCTAGCGGGAGTGGAAGATACGCAGTATTTT. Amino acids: CASSYLRSLAGVEDTQYF.

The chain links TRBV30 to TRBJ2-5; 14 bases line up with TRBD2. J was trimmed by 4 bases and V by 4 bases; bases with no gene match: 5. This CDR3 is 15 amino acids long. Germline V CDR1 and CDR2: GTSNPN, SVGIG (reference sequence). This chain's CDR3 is CAWTEGTSGRETQYF. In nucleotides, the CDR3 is TGTGCCTGGACCGAAGGGACTAGCGGGAGAGAGACCCAGTACTTC.

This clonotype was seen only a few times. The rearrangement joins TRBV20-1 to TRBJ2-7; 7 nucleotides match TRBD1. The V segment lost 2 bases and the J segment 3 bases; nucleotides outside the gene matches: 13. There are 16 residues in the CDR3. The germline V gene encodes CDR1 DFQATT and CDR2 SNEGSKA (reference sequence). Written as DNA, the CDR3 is TGCAGTGCTAGAAGAAGAAGGACAGGCGATGACTACGAGCAGTACTTC. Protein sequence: CSARRRRTGDDYEQYF.

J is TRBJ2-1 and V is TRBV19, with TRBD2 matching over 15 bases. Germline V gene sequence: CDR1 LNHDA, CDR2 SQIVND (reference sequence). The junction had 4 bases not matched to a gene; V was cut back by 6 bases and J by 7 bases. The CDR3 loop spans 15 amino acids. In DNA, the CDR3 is TGTGCCAGTAGCGCTGGGACTAGCGGGAGGAATGAGCAGTTCTTC. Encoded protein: CASSAGTSGRNEQFF.

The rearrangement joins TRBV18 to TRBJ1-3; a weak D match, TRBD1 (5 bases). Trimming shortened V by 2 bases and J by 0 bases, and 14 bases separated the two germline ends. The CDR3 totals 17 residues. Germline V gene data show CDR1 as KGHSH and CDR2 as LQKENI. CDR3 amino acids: CASSPSGGPYSGNTIYF. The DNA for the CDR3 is TGTGCCAGCTCACCATCGGGGGGACCGTACTCTGGAAACACCATATATTTT. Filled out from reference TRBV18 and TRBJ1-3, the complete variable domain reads NAGVMQNPRHLVRRRGQEARLRCSPMKGHSHVYWYRQLPEEGLKFMVYLQKENIIDESGMPKERFSAEFPKEGPSILRIQQVVRGDSAAYFCASSPSGGPYSGNTIYFGEGSWLTVV.

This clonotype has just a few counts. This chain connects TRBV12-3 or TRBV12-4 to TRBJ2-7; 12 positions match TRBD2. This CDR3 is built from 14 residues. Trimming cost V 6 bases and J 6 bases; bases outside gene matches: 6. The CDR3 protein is CASRRTSGVLEQYF. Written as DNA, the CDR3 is TGTGCCAGCAGAAGGACTAGCGGGGTCCTCGAGCAGTACTTC.

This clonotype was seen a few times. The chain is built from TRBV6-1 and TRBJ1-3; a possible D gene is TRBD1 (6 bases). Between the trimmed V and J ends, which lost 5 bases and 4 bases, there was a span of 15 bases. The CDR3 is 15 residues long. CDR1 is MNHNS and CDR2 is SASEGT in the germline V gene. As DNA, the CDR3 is TGTGCCAGCAGTTCCCAAGTACAGGGCGGAAACACCATATATTTT. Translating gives CASSSQVQGGNTIYF.

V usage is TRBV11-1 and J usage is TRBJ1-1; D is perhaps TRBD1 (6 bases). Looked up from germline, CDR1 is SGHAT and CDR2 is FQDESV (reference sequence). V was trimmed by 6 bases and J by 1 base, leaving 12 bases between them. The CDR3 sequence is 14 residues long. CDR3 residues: CASRVQGTNTEAFF. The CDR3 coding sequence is TGTGCCAGCAGGGTGCAGGGGACGAACACTGAAGCTTTCTTT.

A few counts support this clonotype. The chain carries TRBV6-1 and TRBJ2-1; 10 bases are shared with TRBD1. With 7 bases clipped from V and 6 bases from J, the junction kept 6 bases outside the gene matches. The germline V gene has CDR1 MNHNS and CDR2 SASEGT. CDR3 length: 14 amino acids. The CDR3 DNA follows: TGTGCCAGCATAAGGGACAGGGGTGCCAATGAGCAGTTCTTC. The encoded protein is CASIRDRGANEQFF.

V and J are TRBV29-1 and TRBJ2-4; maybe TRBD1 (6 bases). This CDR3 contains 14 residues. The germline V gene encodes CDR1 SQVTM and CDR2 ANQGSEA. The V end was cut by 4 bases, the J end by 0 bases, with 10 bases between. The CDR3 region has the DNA TGCAGCGTTGTTCAGGGGACAGCCAAAAACATTCAGTACTTC. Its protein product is CSVVQGTAKNIQYF. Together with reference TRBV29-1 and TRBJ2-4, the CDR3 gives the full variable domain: SAVISQKPSRDICQRGTSLTIQCQVDSQVTMMFWYRQQPGQSLTLIATANQGSEATYESGFVIDKFPISRPNLTFSTLTVSNMSPEDSSIYLCSVVQGTAKNIQYFGAGTRLSVL.

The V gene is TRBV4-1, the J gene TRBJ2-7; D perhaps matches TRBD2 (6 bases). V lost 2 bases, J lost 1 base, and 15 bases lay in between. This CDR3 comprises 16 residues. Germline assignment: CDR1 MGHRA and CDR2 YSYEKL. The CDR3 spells CASSQTGRGTSYEQYF. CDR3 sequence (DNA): TGCGCCAGCAGCCAAACTGGCCGCGGGACGTCCTACGAGCAGTACTTC.

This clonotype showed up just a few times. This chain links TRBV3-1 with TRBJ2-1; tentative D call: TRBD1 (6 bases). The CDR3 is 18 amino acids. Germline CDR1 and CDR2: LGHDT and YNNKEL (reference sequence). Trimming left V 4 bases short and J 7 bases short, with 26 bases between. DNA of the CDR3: TGTGCCAGCAGCCCCCGAGCCCCAGGGGTCACAGGGTCGAATGAGCAGTTCTTC. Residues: CASSPRAPGVTGSNEQFF.

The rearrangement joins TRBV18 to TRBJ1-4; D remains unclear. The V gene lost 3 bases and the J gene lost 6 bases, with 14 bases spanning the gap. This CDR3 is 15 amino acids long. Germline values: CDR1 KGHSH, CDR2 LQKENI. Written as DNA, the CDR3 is TGTGCCAGCTCACCCAACCCTGCACAAGATGAAAAACTGTTTTTT. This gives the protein CASSPNPAQDEKLFF.

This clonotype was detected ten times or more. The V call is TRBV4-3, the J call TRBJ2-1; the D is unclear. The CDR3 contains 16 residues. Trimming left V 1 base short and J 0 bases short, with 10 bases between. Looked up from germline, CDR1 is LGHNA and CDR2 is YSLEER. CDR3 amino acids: CASSQGPSSSYNEQFF. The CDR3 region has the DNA TGCGCCAGCAGCCAAGGACCCTCGAGCTCCTACAATGAGCAGTTCTTC.

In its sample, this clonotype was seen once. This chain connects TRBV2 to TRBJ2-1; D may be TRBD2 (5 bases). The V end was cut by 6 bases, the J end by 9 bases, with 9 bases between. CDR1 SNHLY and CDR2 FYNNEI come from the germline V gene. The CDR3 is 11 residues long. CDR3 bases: TGTGCCAGCAGGAGGGATGGTGAGCAGTTCTTC. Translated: CASRRDGEQFF. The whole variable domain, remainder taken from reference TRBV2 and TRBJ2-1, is EPEVTQTPSHQVTQMGQEVILRCVPISNHLYFYWYRQILGQKVEFLVSFYNNEISEKSEIFDDQFSVERPDGSNFTLKIRSTKLEDSAMYFCASRRDGEQFFGPGTRLTVL.

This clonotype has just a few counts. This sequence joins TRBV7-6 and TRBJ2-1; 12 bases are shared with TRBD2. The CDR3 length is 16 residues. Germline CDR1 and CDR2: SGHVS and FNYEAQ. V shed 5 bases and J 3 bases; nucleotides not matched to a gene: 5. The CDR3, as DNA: TGTGCCAGCAGCGTAATGGGACTAGCGGGCTACAATGAGCAGTTCTTC. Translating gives CASSVMGLAGYNEQFF. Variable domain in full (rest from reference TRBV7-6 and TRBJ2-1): GAGVSQSPRYKVTKRGQDVALRCDPISGHVSLYWYRQALGQGPEFLTYFNYEAQQDKSGLPNDRFSAERPEGSISTLTIQRTEQRDSAMYRCASSVMGLAGYNEQFFGPGTRLTVL.

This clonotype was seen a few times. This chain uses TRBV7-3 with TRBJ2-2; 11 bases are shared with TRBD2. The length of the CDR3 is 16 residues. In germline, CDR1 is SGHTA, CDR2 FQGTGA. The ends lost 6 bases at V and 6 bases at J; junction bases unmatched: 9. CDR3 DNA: TGTGCCAGCAGTCAAGGGACTAGCGGTACCTCCGGGGAGCTGTTTTTT. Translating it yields CASSQGTSGTSGELFF.

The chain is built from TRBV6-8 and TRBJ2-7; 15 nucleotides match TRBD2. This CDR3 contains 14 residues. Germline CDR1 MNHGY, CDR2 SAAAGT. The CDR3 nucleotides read TGTGCCAGCTCGAATTCCGGGACTAGCGGGAGGTTCGTCGTC. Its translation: CASSNSGTSGRFVV.

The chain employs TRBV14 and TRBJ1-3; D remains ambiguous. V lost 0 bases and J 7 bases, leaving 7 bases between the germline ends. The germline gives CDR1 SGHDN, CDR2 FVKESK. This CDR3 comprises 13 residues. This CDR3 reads CASSQDFHNTIYF. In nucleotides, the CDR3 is TGTGCCAGCAGCCAAGATTTTCATAACACCATATATTTT.

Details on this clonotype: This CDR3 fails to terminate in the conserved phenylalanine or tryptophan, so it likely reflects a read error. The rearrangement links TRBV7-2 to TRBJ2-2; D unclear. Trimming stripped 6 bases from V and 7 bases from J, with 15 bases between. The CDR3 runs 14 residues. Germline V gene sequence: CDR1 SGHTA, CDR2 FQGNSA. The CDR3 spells CASRIQGFNGELFV. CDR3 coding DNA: TGTGCCAGCAGGATACAAGGGTTTAACGGGGAGCTGTTTGTT.

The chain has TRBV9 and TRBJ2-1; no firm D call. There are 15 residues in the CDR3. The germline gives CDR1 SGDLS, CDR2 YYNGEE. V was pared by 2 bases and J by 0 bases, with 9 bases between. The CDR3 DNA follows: TGTGCCAGCAGCGTCAAGGGCGCCTCCTACAATGAGCAGTTCTTC. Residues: CASSVKGASYNEQFF. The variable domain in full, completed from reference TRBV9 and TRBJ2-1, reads DSGVTQTPKHLITATGQRVTLRCSPRSGDLSVYWYQQSLDQGLQFLIQYYNGEERAKGNILERFSAQQFPDLHSELNLSSLELGDSALYFCASSVKGASYNEQFFGPGTRLTVL.

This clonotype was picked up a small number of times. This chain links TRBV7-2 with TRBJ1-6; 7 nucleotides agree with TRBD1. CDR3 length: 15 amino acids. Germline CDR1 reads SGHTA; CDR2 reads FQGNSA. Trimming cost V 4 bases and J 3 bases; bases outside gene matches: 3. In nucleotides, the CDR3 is TGTGCCAGCAGCTCACGGACAGGCTATAATTCACCCCTCCACTTT. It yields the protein CASSSRTGYNSPLHF.

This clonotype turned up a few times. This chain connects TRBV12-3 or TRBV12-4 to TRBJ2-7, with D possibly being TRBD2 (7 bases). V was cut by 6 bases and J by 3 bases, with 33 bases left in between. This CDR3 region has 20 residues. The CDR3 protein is CASSQPMGELGGGPNYEQYF. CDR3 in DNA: TGTGCCAGCAGCCAACCCATGGGGGAATTAGGGGGAGGGCCTAACTACGAGCAGTACTTC.

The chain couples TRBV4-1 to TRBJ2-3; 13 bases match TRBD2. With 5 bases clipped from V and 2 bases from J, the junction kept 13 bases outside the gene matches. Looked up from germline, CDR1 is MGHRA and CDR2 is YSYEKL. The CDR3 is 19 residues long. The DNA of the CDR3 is TGCGCCAGCAGCTATCGACTAGCGGGAGGCCTACTGAACACAGATACGCAGTATTTT. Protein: CASSYRLAGGLLNTDTQYF.

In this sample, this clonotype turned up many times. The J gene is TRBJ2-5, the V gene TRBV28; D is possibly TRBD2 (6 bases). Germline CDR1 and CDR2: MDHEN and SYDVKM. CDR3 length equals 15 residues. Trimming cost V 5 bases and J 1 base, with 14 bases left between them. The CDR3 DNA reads TGTGCCAGCAGTCCGCGGGACGGCTTCCAAGAGACCCAGTACTTC. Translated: CASSPRDGFQETQYF.

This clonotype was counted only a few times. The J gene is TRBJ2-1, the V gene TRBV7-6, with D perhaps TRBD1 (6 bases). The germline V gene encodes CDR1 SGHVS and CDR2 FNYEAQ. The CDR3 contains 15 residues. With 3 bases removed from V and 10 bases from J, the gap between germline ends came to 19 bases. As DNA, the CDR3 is TGTGCCAGCAGCTTGGGGGCAGAGGTGCTTCGGGAGCAGTTCTTC. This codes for CASSLGAEVLREQFF.